This entry lists 27 T cell receptor beta chains sequenced from one sample in a study of cytomegalovirus exposure and HLA in healthy donors. PCR primers comprised 60 Vbeta and 13 Jbeta primers. Sequencing used immunoSEQ multiplex PCR; TCRdb keeps in-frame clones, though not all of them. Of approximately 130,000 clones in the sample, about three quarters were seen once. The material sequenced was PBMCs. Receptors originate from a man aged 30 to 39 in good health and CMV-seronegative.

The V gene is TRBV9, the J gene TRBJ1-3; no clear D gene. This CDR3 spans 15 amino acids. CDR1 is SGDLS and CDR2 is YYNGEE in the germline V gene. The V end lost 0 bases, the J end lost 0 bases, and 7 bases lay between the germline ends. DNA of the CDR3: TGTGCCAGCAGCGTAGCGGGTCTCTCTGGAAACACCATATATTTT. As protein: CASSVAGLSGNTIYF.

This chain connects TRBV15 to TRBJ1-4; D is perhaps TRBD1 (6 bases). Trimming took 9 bases from V and 0 from J, leaving 23 bases between them. Per germline, CDR1 LNHNV and CDR2 YYDKDF (reference sequence). This CDR3 spans 18 amino acids. The CDR3: CATKGGPLLTSTNEKLFF. The CDR3 bases are TGTGCCACAAAGGGGGGGCCCCTGCTAACCTCAACTAATGAAAAACTGTTTTTT.

The chain joins TRBV10-3 to TRBJ2-3; TRBD2 aligns across 8 bases. Losses at the gene ends were 10 bases for V and 4 bases for J; bases not matched to a gene: 4. In germline, CDR1 is ENHRY, CDR2 SYGVKD. The CDR3 consists of 12 residues. The CDR3 DNA is TGTGCCAATAGCGGGGCCCCAGATACGCAGTATTTT. This translates into CANSGAPDTQYF.

The rearrangement links TRBV5-1 to TRBJ1-2; perhaps TRBD1 as D (5 bases). V was clipped by 4 bases and J by 7 bases, with 11 bases between them. The CDR3 length is 12 residues. The germline CDR1 and CDR2 sequences are SGHRS and YFSETQ. The CDR3 loop reads CASSPGHAGYTF. In nucleotides, the CDR3 is TGCGCCAGCAGCCCCGGACACGCTGGCTACACCTTC.

The chain is built from TRBV7-9 and TRBJ2-3, with 11 nucleotides matching TRBD1. The V and J ends lost 4 bases and 4 bases, in that order; junction bases with no gene match: 7. CDR1 is SEHNR and CDR2 is FQNEAQ in the germline V gene (reference sequence). The CDR3 is made up of 16 amino acids. DNA for the CDR3: TGTGCCAGCAGCTACCGGACAGGGGGCTCAGCAGATACGCAGTATTTT. As protein: CASSYRTGGSADTQYF.

For this clone: It is unclear where the CDR3 begins or ends on the DNA, so no DNA is shown, and the CDR3 is as TCRdb lists it. V and J are TRBV6-1 and TRBJ2-7; the DNA was not compared with TRBD1, the D call given in the table. The CDR3 region is 14 residues in length, termini included. Per germline, CDR1 MNHNS and CDR2 SASEGT. CDR3 amino acids: CACSAGQGFFEQYF.

J is TRBJ1-4 and V is TRBV29-1; D perhaps matches TRBD1 (5 bases). V gave up 0 bases and J gave up 8 bases, with 7 bases separating them. Germline CDR1 is SQVTM and CDR2 is ANQGSEA. This CDR3 is 12 amino acids long. Written as DNA, the CDR3 is TGCAGCGTTGAAGATGGGGGGGAAAAACTGTTTTTT. It is translated as CSVEDGGEKLFF.

The rearrangement links TRBV7-9 to TRBJ1-2; the match to TRBD1 covers 8 bases. This CDR3 has 12 residues. In germline, CDR1 is SEHNR, CDR2 FQNEAQ (reference sequence). Trimming removed 5 bases from V and 6 bases from J; junction bases left unmatched: 2. CDR3 DNA sequence: TGTGCCAGCAGCCTGACAGGGGATGGCTACACCTTC. Protein product: CASSLTGDGYTF. Full variable domain (remainder filled in from reference TRBV7-9 and TRBJ1-2): DTGVSQNPRHKITKRGQNVTFRCDPISEHNRLYWYRQTLGQGPEFLTYFQNEAQLEKSRLLSDRFSAERPKGSFSTLEIQRTEQGDSAMYLCASSLTGDGYTFGSGTRLTVV.

The chain carries TRBV7-9 and TRBJ2-7; 10 bases are shared with TRBD2. The J segment lost 5 bases and the V segment lost 5 bases, leaving 3 bases of the junction unmatched. CDR1 is SEHNR and CDR2 is FQNEAQ in the germline V gene (reference sequence). The CDR3 contains 13 residues. DNA of the CDR3: TGTGCCAGCAGCGCCAGCGGGAGGGACGAGCAGTACTTC. Translating it yields CASSASGRDEQYF.

This clone showed up just once. CDR3 bases: TGTGCCAGCAGTTTATATATGAGGCCAGGGAATTTTGTCACTGAAGCTTTCTTT. Translation: CASSLYMRPGNFVTEAFF. The chain recombines TRBV27 with TRBJ1-1, with D possibly matching TRBD1 (5 bases). Germline assignment: CDR1 MNHEY and CDR2 SMNVEV (reference sequence). This CDR3 region has 18 residues. Trimming pared 1 base from V and 4 bases from J, leaving 22 bases between.

The chain is built from TRBV5-4 and TRBJ2-3, with 7 bases identical to TRBD2. V shed 4 bases, J shed 6 bases, and the junction held 8 bases outside the gene matches. This CDR3 is 14 amino acids long. Germline CDR1 is SGHNT and CDR2 is YYREEE (reference sequence). The CDR3 nucleotides read TGTGCCAGCAGCCCGGGGGGAGACGGGGATACGCAGTATTTT. Translating gives CASSPGGDGDTQYF.

V gene TRBV9 combines with J gene TRBJ2-1; 8 nucleotides agree with TRBD1. The CDR3 extends over 16 amino acids. V was pared by 3 bases and J by 4 bases, with 9 bases of the junction left unmatched. Per germline, CDR1 SGDLS and CDR2 YYNGEE. The CDR3 sequence is CASSARTGMLYNEQFF. The CDR3 nucleotides read TGTGCCAGCAGCGCGAGGACAGGGATGTTGTACAATGAGCAGTTCTTC.

This clone came up a few times. The chain uses TRBV27 and TRBJ2-1; 7 bases line up with TRBD2. This CDR3 is 14 amino acids long. V trimming: 4 bases; J trimming: 9 bases; junction bases outside the gene matches: 9. Germline-derived CDR1 and CDR2 are MNHEY and SMNVEV (reference sequence). The CDR3 region is CASSSTGLLGEQFF. The DNA of the CDR3 is TGTGCCAGCAGTTCTACGGGACTACTAGGTGAGCAGTTCTTC.

The chain links TRBV7-9 to TRBJ1-1; no reliable D call. V was trimmed by 2 bases and J by 1 base, leaving 17 bases between them. The length of the CDR3 is 17 residues. Germline-derived CDR1 and CDR2 are SEHNR and FQNEAQ (reference sequence). The CDR3 loop reads CASSLRPRLWANTEAFF. The CDR3 bases are TGTGCCAGCAGCTTACGGCCTCGGCTATGGGCGAACACTGAAGCTTTCTTT.

This chain uses TRBV19 with TRBJ1-2; D gene ambiguous. CDR1 is LNHDA and CDR2 is SQIVND in the germline V gene (reference sequence). This CDR3 has 13 amino acids. V lost 3 bases and J 4 bases, leaving 9 bases between the germline ends. CDR3 protein: CASSIMESYGYTF. The CDR3 region has the DNA TGTGCCAGTAGTATTATGGAGAGCTATGGCTACACCTTC.

In DNA form, the CDR3 reads TGCGCCAGCAGCTCCGGACAGTTTCAAGAGACCCAGTACTTC. Its protein is CASSSGQFQETQYF. The rearrangement uses TRBV5-1 and TRBJ2-5; tentatively, D is TRBD1 (6 bases). The CDR3 is 14 amino acids. The ends were cut back, 3 bases at V and 2 bases at J, with 11 bases in the middle. CDR1 SGHRS and CDR2 YFSETQ come from the germline V gene.

The CDR3 reads CASSSRDKSPQHF. The CDR3 coding sequence is TGTGCCAGTAGTTCCCGGGACAAAAGTCCCCAGCATTTT. This rearrangement joins TRBV19 to TRBJ1-5; maybe TRBD1 (6 bases). Trimming shortened V by 5 bases and J by 10 bases, and 15 bases separated the two germline ends. Germline CDR1 and CDR2: LNHDA and SQIVND (reference sequence). CDR3 length: 13 amino acids.

The chain links TRBV10-3 to TRBJ2-7; 7 positions match TRBD1. V gave up 0 bases and J gave up 6 bases; unmatched junction bases: 8. Germline V gene data show CDR1 as ENHRY and CDR2 as SYGVKD. The CDR3 is made up of 15 amino acids. Written as DNA, the CDR3 is TGTGCCATCAGTGAGTCATCAGGGGGACCGGGCGAGCAGTACTTC. Translated, it gives CAISESSGGPGEQYF.

The gene calls are TRBV7-9 and TRBJ2-5, with TRBD2 identical over 11 bases. With V trimmed by 6 bases and J by 4 bases, 19 bases remained unmatched. Germline assignment: CDR1 SEHNR and CDR2 FQNEAQ (reference sequence). The CDR3 is made up of 19 amino acids. CDR3 sequence (DNA): TGTGCCAGCAGGTCGTTCCGCCAGGCTAGCGGGGGGTTTCGAGAGACCCAGTACTTC. Protein: CASRSFRQASGGFRETQYF.

This rearrangement joins TRBV7-5 to TRBJ1-1; the D call TRBD1 from the table was never checked on the DNA. TRBV7-5 is described as a pseudogene. This CDR3 spans 14 amino acids. The CDR3 loop is CVRRPQGGPTEAFF. CDR3 DNA sequence: TGTGTCAGAAGGCCCCAGGGCGGCCCCACTGAAGCTTTCTTT.

This clone appeared a single time. The chain is built from TRBV27 and TRBJ2-2, with 8 bases lining up with TRBD1. The V gene's germline CDR1 is MNHEY and CDR2 SMNVEV (reference sequence). V lost 8 bases, J lost 1 base, and 6 bases stayed unmatched. The CDR3 length is 15 residues. The CDR3 region has the DNA TGTGCCAGCTCCTTAGGACAGGGGAACACCGGGGAGCTGTTTTTT. This encodes CASSLGQGNTGELFF.

The CDR3, as DNA: TGTGCCAGCAGCGTAGGGACTAGCGGGGGGGCAGTTACGCAGTATTTT. This sequence encodes CASSVGTSGGAVTQYF. The chain is built from TRBV9 and TRBJ2-3; 15 bases match TRBD2. Germline CDR1 SGDLS, CDR2 YYNGEE. CDR3 length: 16 residues. The junction had 4 bases not matched to a gene; V was cut back by 0 bases and J by 8 bases.

The chain recombines TRBV15 with TRBJ1-2; no reliable D call. This CDR3 is 14 amino acids long. CDR1 is LNHNV and CDR2 is YYDKDF in the germline V gene (reference sequence). Trimming left V 1 base short and J 1 base short, with 7 bases between. The CDR3 nucleotides are TGTGCCACCAGCAGAGGAACAGTTAACTATGGCTACACCTTC. Translating it yields CATSRGTVNYGYTF.

Only one count was recorded for this clone. This rearrangement joins TRBV29-1 to TRBJ1-2; D call uncertain. This CDR3 has 12 amino acids. Between the trimmed V and J ends, which lost 8 bases and 5 bases, there was a span of 15 bases. Per the germline V gene, CDR1 is SQVTM and CDR2 is ANQGSEA. This chain's CDR3 is CSTVSTEYGYTF. DNA for the CDR3: TGCAGCACTGTTTCTACAGAGTATGGCTACACCTTC.

This chain joins TRBV7-8 and TRBJ1-1; 9 bases are shared with TRBD1. CDR1 and CDR2 (germline): SGHVS, FQNEAQ. The V segment lost 2 bases and the J segment 1 base; nucleotides outside the gene matches: 2. CDR3 length equals 15 residues. DNA of the CDR3: TGTGCCAGCAGCTTATCGACAGGGGGGAACACTGAAGCTTTCTTT. Its translation: CASSLSTGGNTEAFF.

This clone came up a few times. This chain joins TRBV6-5 and TRBJ2-3; TRBD1 might be the D (6 bases). The CDR3 totals 15 residues. The germline gives CDR1 MNHEY, CDR2 SVGAGI. V was trimmed by 5 bases and J by 1 base, leaving 13 bases between them. The CDR3 sequence: CASSGTGSRTDTQYF. In DNA form, the CDR3 reads TGTGCCAGCAGTGGTACAGGGTCACGCACAGATACGCAGTATTTT.

This clone has only one observation. V is TRBV5-1 and J is TRBJ1-5; TRBD1 matches at 8 bases. The trim removed 4 bases at V and 0 bases at J, leaving 3 bases unmatched. Germline V lookup: CDR1 SGHRS, CDR2 YFSETQ. The CDR3 has 15 residues. CDR3 coding DNA: TGCGCCAGCAGCGCGACAGGGGATAGCAATCAGCCCCAGCATTTT. Residues: CASSATGDSNQPQHF.